The T cell receptor beta chain under discussion was sequenced for a study of blood T cells in healthy people across ages. Study as a whole: Template switching retrieved approximately one barcoded beta molecule for each two T cells.

It was with a sample-barcoded 5' primer and a J-beta primer mix that a second PCR of about 6 to 12 cycles was run. Every sample gave at least 3 million paired-end reads containing CDR3. One entry per CDR3 protein results from TCRdb running MiXCR on the 5' RACE reads. The sample comprises hundreds of thousands of distinct CDR3 sequences, roughly 56% of which are singletons, and under 30% rests with the top ten. Each sample used at least 6 million PBMCs. The specimen sequenced was blood. The clonotype comes from a man between 40 and 49 years old in good health.

CDR3 sequence reads: CASSPRDWGDGSYEQYF. Written as DNA, the CDR3 is TGTGCCAGCAGCCCCCGGGATTGGGGGGATGGGTCCTACGAGCAGTACTTC. The chain combines TRBV9 with TRBJ2-7, with D perhaps matching TRBD2 (6 bases). The CDR3 runs to 17 residues. Trimming stripped 4 bases from V and 1 base from J, with 21 bases between. Germline-derived CDR1 and CDR2 are SGDLS and YYNGEE. Together with reference TRBV9 and TRBJ2-7, the CDR3 gives the full variable domain: DSGVTQTPKHLITATGQRVTLRCSPRSGDLSVYWYQQSLDQGLQFLIQYYNGEERAKGNILERFSAQQFPDLHSELNLSSLELGDSALYFCASSPRDWGDGSYEQYFGPGTRLTVT.